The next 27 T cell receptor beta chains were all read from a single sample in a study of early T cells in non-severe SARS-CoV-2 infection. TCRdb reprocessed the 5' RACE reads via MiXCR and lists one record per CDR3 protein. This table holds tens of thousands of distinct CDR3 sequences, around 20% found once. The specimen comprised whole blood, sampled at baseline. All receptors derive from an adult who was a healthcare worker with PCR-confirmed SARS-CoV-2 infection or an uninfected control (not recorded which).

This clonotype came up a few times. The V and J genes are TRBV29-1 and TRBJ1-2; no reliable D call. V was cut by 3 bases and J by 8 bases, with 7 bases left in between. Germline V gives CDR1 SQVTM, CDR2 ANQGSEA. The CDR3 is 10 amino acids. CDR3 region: CSVDADGYTF. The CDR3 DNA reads TGCAGCGTTGACGCGGACGGCTACACCTTC.

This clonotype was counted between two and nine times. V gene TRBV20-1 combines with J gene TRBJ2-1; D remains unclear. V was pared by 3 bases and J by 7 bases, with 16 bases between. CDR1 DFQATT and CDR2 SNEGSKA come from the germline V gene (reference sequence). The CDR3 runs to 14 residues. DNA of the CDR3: TGCAGTGCTAGGGATGGACGCAACCCAAATGAGCAGTTCTTC. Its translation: CSARDGRNPNEQFF.

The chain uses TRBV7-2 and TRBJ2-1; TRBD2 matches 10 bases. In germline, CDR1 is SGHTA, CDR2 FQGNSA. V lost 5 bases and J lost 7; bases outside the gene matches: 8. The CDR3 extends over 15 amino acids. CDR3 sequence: CASSTLAGAGNEQFF. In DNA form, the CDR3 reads TGTGCCAGCAGCACCCTAGCGGGGGCAGGGAATGAGCAGTTCTTC.

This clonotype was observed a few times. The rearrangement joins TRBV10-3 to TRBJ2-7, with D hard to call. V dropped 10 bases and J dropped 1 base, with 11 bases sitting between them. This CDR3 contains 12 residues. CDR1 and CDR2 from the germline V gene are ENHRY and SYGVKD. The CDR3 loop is CATTDGSYEQYF. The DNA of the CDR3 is TGTGCCACAACCGACGGATCCTACGAGCAGTACTTC.

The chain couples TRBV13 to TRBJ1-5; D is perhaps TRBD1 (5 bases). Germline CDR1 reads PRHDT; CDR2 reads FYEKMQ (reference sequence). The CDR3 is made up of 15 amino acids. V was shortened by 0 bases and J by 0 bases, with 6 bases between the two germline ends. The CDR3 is CASSLGGPSNQPQHF. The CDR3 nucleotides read TGTGCCAGCAGCTTAGGGGGGCCTAGCAATCAGCCCCAGCATTTT.

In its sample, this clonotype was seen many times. As DNA, the CDR3 is TGTGCCAGCAGCCCAAGGACACTAAACACTGAAGCTTTCTTT. It translates to CASSPRTLNTEAFF. The V gene is TRBV5-5, the J gene TRBJ1-1; D is possibly TRBD1 (5 bases). The V gene's germline CDR1 is SGHKS and CDR2 YYEKEE (reference sequence). The germline V and J ends were trimmed by 4 bases and 2 bases, with 12 bases remaining between them. CDR3 size: 14 residues.

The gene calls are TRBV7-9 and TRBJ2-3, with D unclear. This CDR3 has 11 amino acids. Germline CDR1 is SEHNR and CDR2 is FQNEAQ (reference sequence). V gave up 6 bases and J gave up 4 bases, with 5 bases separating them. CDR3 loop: CASSGADTQYF. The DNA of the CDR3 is TGTGCCAGCAGTGGCGCAGATACGCAGTATTTT. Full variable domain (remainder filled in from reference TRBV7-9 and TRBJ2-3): DTGVSQNPRHKITKRGQNVTFRCDPISEHNRLYWYRQTLGQGPEFLTYFQNEAQLEKSRLLSDRFSAERPKGSFSTLEIQRTEQGDSAMYLCASSGADTQYFGPGTRLTVL.

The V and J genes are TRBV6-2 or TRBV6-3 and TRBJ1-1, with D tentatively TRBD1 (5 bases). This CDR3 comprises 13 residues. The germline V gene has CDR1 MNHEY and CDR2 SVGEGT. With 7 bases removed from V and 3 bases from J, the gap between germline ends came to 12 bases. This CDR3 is CASKKGLYTEAFF. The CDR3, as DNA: TGTGCCAGCAAGAAGGGGTTATACACTGAAGCTTTCTTT.

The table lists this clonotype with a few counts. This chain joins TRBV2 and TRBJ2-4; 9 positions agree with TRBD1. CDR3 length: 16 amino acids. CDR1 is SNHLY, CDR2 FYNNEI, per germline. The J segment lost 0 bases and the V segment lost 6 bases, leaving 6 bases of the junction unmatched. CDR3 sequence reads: CASRGGQGLAKNIQYF. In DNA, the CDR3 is TGTGCCAGCAGAGGAGGACAGGGGCTAGCCAAAAACATTCAGTACTTC.

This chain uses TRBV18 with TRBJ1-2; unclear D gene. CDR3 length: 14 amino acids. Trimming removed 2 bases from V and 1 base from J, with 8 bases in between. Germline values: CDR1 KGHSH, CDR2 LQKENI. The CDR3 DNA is TGTGCCAGCTCACCATCAAGGGATAACTATGGCTACACCTTC. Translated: CASSPSRDNYGYTF. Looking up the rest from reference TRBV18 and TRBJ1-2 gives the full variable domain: NAGVMQNPRHLVRRRGQEARLRCSPMKGHSHVYWYRQLPEEGLKFMVYLQKENIIDESGMPKERFSAEFPKEGPSILRIQQVVRGDSAAYFCASSPSRDNYGYTFGSGTRLTVV.

The CDR3 nucleotides read TGTGCCAGTAGTATACTGAAGGGAGATACGCAGTATTTT. This sequence encodes CASSILKGDTQYF. This sequence joins TRBV19 and TRBJ2-3; no reliable D call. The CDR3 length is 13 residues. In germline, CDR1 is LNHDA, CDR2 SQIVND (reference sequence). V lost 2 bases to trimming and J lost 5 bases, with 8 bases between them.

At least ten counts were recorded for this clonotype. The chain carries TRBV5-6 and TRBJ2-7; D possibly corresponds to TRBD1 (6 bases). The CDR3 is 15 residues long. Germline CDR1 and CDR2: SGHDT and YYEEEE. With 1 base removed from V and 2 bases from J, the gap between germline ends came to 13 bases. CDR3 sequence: CASSLRLTGTYEQYF. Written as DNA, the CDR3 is TGTGCCAGCAGCTTGCGGTTGACAGGCACCTACGAGCAGTACTTC.

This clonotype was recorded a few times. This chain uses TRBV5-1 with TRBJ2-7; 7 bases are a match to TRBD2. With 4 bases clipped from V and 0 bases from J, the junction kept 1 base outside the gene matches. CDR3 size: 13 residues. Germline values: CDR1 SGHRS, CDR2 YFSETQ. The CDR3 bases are TGCGCCAGCAGCGGGGACTACTCCTACGAGCAGTACTTC. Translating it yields CASSGDYSYEQYF. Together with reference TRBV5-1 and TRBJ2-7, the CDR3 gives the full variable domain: KAGVTQTPRYLIKTRGQQVTLSCSPISGHRSVSWYQQTPGQGLQFLFEYFSETQRNKGNFPGRFSGRQFSNSRSEMNVSTLELGDSALYLCASSGDYSYEQYFGPGTRLTVT.

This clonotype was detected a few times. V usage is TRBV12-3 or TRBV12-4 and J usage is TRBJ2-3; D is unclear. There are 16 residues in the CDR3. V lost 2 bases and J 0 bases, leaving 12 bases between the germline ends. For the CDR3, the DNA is TGTGCCAGCAGTTTAAGGCGGCAGACGAGCACAGATACGCAGTATTTT. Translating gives CASSLRRQTSTDTQYF.

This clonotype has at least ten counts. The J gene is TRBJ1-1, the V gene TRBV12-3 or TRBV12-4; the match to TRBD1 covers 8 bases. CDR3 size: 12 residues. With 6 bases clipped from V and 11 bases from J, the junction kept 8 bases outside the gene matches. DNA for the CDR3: TGTGCCAGCAGCCTCTCACAGGGGGAGGCTTTCTTT. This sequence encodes CASSLSQGEAFF.

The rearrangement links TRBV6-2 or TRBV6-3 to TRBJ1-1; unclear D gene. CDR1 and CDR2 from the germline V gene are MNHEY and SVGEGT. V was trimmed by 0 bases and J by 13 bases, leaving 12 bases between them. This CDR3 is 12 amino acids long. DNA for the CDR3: TGTGCCAGCAGTTACTCGAATGGGCAGGTTTTCTTT. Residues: CASSYSNGQVFF.

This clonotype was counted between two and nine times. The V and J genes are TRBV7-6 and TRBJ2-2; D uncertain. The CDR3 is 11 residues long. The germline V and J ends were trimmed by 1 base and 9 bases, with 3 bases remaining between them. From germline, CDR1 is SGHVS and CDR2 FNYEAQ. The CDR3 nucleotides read TGTGCCAGCAGCTTAGGGCGGGAGCTGTTTTTT. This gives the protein CASSLGRELFF.

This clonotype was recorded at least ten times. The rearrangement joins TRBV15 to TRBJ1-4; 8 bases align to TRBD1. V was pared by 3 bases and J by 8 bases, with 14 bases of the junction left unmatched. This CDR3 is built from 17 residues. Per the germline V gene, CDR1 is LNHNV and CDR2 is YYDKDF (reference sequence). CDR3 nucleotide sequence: TGTGCCACCAGCAGCCCGGCCGCCCAGGGGGCGGAAGAAAAACTGTTTTTT. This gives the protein CATSSPAAQGAEEKLFF.

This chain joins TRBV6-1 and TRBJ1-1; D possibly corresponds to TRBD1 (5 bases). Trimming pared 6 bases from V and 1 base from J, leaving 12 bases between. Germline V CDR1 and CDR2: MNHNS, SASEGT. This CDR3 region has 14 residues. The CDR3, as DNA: TGTGCCAGCAGATTGGACAATCAGAACACTGAAGCTTTCTTT. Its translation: CASRLDNQNTEAFF.

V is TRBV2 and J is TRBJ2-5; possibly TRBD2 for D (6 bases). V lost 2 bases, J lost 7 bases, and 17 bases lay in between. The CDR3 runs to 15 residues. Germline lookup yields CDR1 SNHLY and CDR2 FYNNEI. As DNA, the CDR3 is TGTGCCAGCAGTGAAAAGCTCCGGCGGGGAGGGACCCAGTACTTC. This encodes CASSEKLRRGGTQYF.

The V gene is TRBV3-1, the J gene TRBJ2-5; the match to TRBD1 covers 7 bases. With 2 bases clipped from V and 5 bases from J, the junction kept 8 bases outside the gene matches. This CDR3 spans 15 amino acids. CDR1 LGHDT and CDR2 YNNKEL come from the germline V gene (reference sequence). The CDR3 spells CASSQLNSRGETQYF. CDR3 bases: TGTGCCAGCAGCCAACTAAATTCCAGGGGGGAGACCCAGTACTTC.

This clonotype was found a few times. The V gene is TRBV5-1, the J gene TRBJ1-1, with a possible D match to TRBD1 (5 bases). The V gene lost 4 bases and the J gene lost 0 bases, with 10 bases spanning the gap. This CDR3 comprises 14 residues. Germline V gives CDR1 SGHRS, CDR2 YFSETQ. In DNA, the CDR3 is TGCGCCAGCAGCATTGGGGCTGTGAACACTGAAGCTTTCTTT. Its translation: CASSIGAVNTEAFF.

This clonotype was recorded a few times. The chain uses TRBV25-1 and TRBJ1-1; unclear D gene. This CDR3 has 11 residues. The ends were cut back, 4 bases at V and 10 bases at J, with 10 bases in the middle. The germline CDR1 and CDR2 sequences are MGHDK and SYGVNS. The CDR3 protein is CASSGIKGAFF. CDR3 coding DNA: TGTGCCAGCAGTGGGATCAAAGGAGCTTTCTTT.

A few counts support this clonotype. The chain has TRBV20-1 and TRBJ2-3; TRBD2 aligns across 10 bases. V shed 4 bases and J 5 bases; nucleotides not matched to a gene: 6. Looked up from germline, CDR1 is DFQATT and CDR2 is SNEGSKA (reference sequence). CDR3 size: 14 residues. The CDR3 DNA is TGCAGTGCTACGGGACTAGCGTCCCAAGATACGCAGTATTTT. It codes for CSATGLASQDTQYF.

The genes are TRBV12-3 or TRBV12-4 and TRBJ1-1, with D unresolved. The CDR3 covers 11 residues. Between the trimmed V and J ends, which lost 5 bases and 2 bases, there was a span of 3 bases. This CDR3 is CASSPNTEAFF. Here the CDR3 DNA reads TGTGCCAGCAGTCCAAACACTGAAGCTTTCTTT.

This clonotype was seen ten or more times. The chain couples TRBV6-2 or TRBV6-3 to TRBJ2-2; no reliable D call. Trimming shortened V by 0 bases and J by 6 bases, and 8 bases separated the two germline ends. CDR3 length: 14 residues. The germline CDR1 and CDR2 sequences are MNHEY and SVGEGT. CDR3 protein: CASSYSMGPGELFF. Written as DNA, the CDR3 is TGTGCCAGCAGTTACTCGATGGGCCCCGGGGAGCTGTTTTTT.

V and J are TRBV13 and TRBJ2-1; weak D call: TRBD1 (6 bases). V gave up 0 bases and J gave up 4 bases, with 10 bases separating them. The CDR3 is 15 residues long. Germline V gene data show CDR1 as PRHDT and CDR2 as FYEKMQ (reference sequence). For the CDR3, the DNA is TGTGCCAGCAGCTTAGGACAGGGAAGATACAATGAGCAGTTCTTC. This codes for CASSLGQGRYNEQFF.